This TCR beta chain came from a study of blood T cell repertoires in COVID-19. Background on the study: PBMCs, B-cell-depleted T cells, or T cells provided the cDNA or gDNA that made up the material.

Original data processing: How many nucleated cells were present was estimated from reference gene primer amplification. Measured with immunoSEQ multiplex PCR; TCRdb has only the in-frame clones, and not every one. The V and J calls and the clone size are those of that table, but D and trimming were determined from the DNA. The sample has roughly 34,000 clones; 88% are singletons. The ends lost 5 bases at V and 5 bases at J; junction bases unmatched: 12. The CDR3 spans 15 residues. Germline CDR1 and CDR2: LNHDA and SQIVND (reference sequence). Sequencing was done on a sample of peripheral blood. The chain has TRBV19 and TRBJ2-7; 7 bases are a match to TRBD2. The sequence came from a woman aged 80 or over with active or convalescent COVID-19. The CDR3 loop is CASSPVAAGHNEQYF. In DNA form, the CDR3 reads TGTGCCAGTAGTCCCGTAGCAGCGGGGCACAACGAGCAGTACTTC.